The 8 T cell receptor beta chains presented below share a single source sample, sequenced in a study of blood T cell repertoires in COVID-19. The assay was immunoSEQ multiplex PCR, and TCRdb's table has in-frame clones only and misses some. The sample has fewer than 45,000 clones, about three quarters seen once. Input material: peripheral blood. All receptors derive from a man in his 70s with COVID-19, enrolled during active disease.

V usage is TRBV10-3 and J usage is TRBJ2-7, with D perhaps TRBD1 (6 bases). Germline V gene data show CDR1 as ENHRY and CDR2 as SYGVKD. The CDR3 is 16 amino acids. V shed 5 bases and J shed 0 bases, with 17 bases lying between them. CDR3 in amino acids: CAISTAGDRSSYEQYF. CDR3 coding DNA: TGTGCCATCAGTACGGCAGGAGACAGGAGCTCCTACGAGCAGTACTTC.

V is TRBV6-6 and J is TRBJ2-7, with 8 nucleotides matching TRBD1. Germline CDR1 MNHNY, CDR2 SVGAGI (reference sequence). CDR3 length: 18 residues. Trimming took 6 bases from V and 0 from J; bases not matched to a gene: 16. CDR3 region: CASRRTGGGPINSYEQYF. CDR3 sequence (DNA): TGTGCCAGCAGACGAACAGGGGGAGGTCCTATAAACTCCTACGAGCAGTACTTC.

The chain uses TRBV11-1 and TRBJ2-2; 11 bases fit TRBD1. Germline trimming cut 5 bases from V and 6 bases from J; bases unmatched to any gene: 8. Per the germline V gene, CDR1 is SGHAT and CDR2 is FQDESV (reference sequence). The CDR3 contains 16 residues. CDR3 DNA: TGTGCCAGCAGCCACGGACAGGGGGCTATGGCCGGGGAGCTGTTTTTT. It yields the protein CASSHGQGAMAGELFF.

The chain recombines TRBV6-6 with TRBJ1-6, with D uncertain. Germline CDR1 MNHNY, CDR2 SVGAGI (reference sequence). The germline V and J ends were trimmed by 7 bases and 6 bases, with 16 bases remaining between them. The CDR3 loop spans 15 amino acids. The DNA of the CDR3 is TGTGCCAGCAACCCCGCGGCAGCCCCTAATTCACCCCTCCACTTT. This codes for CASNPAAAPNSPLHF.

In this sample, this clone turned up once. V usage is TRBV2 and J usage is TRBJ1-5; maybe TRBD1 (5 bases). CDR3 length equals 17 residues. Germline-derived CDR1 and CDR2 are SNHLY and FYNNEI. V was trimmed by 6 bases and J by 1 base, leaving 19 bases between them. The CDR3 region has the DNA TGTGCCAGCAGGTTGACACTTCTCGGGGGGAGCAATCAGCCCCAGCATTTT. Encoded protein: CASRLTLLGGSNQPQHF.

In its sample, this clone was seen once. The chain carries TRBV10-3 and TRBJ1-2; TRBD1 matches at 8 bases. V trimming: 8 bases; J trimming: 7 bases; junction bases outside the gene matches: 6. Germline V lookup: CDR1 ENHRY, CDR2 SYGVKD. This CDR3 is 12 amino acids long. The CDR3 loop reads CAIGTGMVGYTF. CDR3 in DNA: TGTGCCATCGGGACAGGCATGGTTGGCTACACCTTC.

The CDR3 reads CASSPSSYNEQFF. The CDR3 nucleotides are TGTGCCAGCAGCCCTAGTTCCTACAATGAGCAGTTCTTC. This sequence joins TRBV3-1 (or the pseudogene TRBV3-2) and TRBJ2-1; no clear D. The CDR3 contains 13 residues. The V gene lost 4 bases and the J gene lost 1 base, with 5 bases spanning the gap. Germline values: CDR1 LGHDT, CDR2 YNNKEL (reference sequence).

The genes are TRBV9 and TRBJ1-1; 7 nucleotides align to TRBD1. The CDR3 spans 16 residues. Germline V gene lookup returns CDR1 SGDLS and CDR2 YYNGEE. The trim removed 3 bases at V and 6 bases at J, leaving 14 bases unmatched. The CDR3: CASSDPATGPRAEAFF. Written as DNA, the CDR3 is TGTGCCAGCAGCGACCCCGCGACAGGGCCTAGGGCTGAAGCTTTCTTT.